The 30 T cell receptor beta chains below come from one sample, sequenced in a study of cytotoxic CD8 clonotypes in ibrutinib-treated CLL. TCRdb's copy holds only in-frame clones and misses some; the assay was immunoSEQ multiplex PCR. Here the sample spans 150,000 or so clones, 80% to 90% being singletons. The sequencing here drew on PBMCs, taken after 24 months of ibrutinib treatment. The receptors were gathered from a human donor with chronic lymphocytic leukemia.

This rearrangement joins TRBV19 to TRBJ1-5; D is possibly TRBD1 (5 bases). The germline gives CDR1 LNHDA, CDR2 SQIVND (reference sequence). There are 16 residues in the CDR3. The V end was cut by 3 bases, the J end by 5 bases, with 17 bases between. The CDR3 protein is CASSIGPGSGDQPQHF. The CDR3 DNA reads TGTGCCAGTAGTATCGGCCCAGGGTCTGGGGATCAGCCCCAGCATTTT.

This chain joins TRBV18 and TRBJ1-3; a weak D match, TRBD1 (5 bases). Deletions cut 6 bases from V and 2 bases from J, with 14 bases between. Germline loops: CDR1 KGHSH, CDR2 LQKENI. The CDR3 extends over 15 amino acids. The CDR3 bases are TGTGCCAGCTCCCTCGGACCGGGGGCTGGAAACACCATATATTTT. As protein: CASSLGPGAGNTIYF.

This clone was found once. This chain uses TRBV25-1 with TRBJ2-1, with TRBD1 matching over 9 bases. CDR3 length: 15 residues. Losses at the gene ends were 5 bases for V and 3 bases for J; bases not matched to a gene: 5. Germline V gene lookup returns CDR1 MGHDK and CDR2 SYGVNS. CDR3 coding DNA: TGTGCCAGCAGTAAACCGGGACAGGGCTACAATGAGCAGTTCTTC. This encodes CASSKPGQGYNEQFF.

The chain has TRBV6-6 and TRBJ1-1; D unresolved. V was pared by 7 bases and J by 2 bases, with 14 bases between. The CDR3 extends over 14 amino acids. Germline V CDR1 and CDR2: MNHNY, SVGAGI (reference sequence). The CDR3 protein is CASIPGWVNTEAFF. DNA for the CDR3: TGTGCCAGCATTCCCGGCTGGGTCAACACTGAAGCTTTCTTT.

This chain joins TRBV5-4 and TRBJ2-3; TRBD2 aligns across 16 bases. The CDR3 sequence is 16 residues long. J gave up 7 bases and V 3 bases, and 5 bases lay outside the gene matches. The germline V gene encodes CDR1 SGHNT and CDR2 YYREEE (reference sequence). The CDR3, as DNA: TGTGCCAGCAGCTCGCCGGGACTAGCGGGAGGGCATACGCAGTATTTT. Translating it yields CASSSPGLAGGHTQYF. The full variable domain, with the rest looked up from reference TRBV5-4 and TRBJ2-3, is ETGVTQSPTHLIKTRGQQVTLRCSSQSGHNTVSWYQQALGQGPQFIFQYYREEENGRGNFPPRFSGLQFPNYSSELNVNALELDDSALYLCASSSPGLAGGHTQYFGPGTRLTVL.

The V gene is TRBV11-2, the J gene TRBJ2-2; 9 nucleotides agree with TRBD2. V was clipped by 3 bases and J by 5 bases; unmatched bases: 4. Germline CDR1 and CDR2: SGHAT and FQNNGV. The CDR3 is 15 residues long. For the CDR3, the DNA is TGTGCCAGCAGCTTTCGCGGGGGGGCGACCGGGGAGCTGTTTTTT. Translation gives CASSFRGGATGELFF.

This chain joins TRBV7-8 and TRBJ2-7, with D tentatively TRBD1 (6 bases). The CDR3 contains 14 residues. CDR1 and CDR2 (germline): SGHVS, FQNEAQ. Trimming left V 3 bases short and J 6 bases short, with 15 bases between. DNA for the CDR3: TGTGCCAGCAGCTTCCAACAGGGCTCTTCCGAGCAGTACTTC. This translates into CASSFQQGSSEQYF.

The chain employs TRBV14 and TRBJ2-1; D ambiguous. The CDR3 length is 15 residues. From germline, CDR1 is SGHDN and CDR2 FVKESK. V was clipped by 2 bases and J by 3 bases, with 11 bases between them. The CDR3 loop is CASSQSGGIYNEQFF. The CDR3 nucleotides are TGTGCCAGCAGCCAATCGGGTGGGATCTACAATGAGCAGTTCTTC.

CDR3 sequence (DNA): TGCGCCAGCAGCCCCCTATGGGGAGGACAGGGGTTAATCTCTGGGGCCAACGTCCTGACTTTC. It yields the protein CASSPLWGGQGLISGANVLTF. The rearrangement uses TRBV4-1 and TRBJ2-6; 9 bases are a match to TRBD1. The germline gives CDR1 MGHRA, CDR2 YSYEKL. This CDR3 has 21 residues. V was clipped by 4 bases and J by 0 bases; unmatched bases: 16.

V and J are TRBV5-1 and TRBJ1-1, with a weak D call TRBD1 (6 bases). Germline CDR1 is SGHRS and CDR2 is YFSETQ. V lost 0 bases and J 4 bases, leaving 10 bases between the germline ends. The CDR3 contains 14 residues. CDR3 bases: TGCGCCAGCAGCTTGGTACAGGGTGGCACTGAAGCTTTCTTT. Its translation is CASSLVQGGTEAFF.

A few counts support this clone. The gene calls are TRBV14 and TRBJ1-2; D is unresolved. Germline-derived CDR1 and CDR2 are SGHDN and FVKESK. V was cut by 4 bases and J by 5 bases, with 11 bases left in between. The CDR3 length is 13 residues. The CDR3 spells CASSPIRGYGYTF. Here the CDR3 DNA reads TGTGCCAGCAGCCCAATAAGAGGGTATGGCTACACCTTC.

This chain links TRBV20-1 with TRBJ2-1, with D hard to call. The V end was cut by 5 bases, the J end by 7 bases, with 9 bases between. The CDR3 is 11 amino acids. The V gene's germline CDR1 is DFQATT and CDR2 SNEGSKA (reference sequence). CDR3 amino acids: CSAPLGNEQFF. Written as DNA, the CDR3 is TGCAGTGCTCCCTTGGGGAATGAGCAGTTCTTC.

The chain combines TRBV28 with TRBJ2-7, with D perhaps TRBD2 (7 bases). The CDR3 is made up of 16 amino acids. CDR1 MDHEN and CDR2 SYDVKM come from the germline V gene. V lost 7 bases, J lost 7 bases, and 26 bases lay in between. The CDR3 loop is CASTPPNRGAQGEQYF. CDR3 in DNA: TGTGCCAGCACCCCACCGAATCGGGGGGCCCAGGGGGAGCAGTACTTC.

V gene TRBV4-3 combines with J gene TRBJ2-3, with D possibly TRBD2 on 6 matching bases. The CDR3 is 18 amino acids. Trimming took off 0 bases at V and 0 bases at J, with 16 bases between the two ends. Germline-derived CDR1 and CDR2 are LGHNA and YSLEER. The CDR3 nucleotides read TGCGCCAGCAGCCAAGATACCTCTTCGGGAGCTAGCACAGATACGCAGTATTTT. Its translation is CASSQDTSSGASTDTQYF.

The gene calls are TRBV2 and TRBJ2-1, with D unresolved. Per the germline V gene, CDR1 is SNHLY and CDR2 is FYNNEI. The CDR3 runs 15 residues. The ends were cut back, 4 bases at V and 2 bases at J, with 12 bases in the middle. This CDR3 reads CASSVDGTTYNEQFF. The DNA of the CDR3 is TGTGCCAGCAGTGTCGACGGTACCACCTACAATGAGCAGTTCTTC. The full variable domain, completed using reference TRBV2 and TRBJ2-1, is EPEVTQTPSHQVTQMGQEVILRCVPISNHLYFYWYRQILGQKVEFLVSFYNNEISEKSEIFDDQFSVERPDGSNFTLKIRSTKLEDSAMYFCASSVDGTTYNEQFFGPGTRLTVL.

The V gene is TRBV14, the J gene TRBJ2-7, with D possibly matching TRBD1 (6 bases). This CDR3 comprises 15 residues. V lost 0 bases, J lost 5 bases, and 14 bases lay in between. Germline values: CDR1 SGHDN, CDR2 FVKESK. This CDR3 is CASSQDGGKTHEQYF. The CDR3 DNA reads TGTGCCAGCAGCCAAGATGGGGGCAAAACCCACGAGCAGTACTTC.

CDR3 sequence: CASSTTGGGKTQYF. As DNA, the CDR3 is TGTGCCAGCAGCACAACAGGGGGCGGGAAGACCCAGTACTTC. This sequence joins TRBV6-5 and TRBJ2-5; 9 nucleotides line up with TRBD1. This CDR3 has 14 amino acids. Germline V gives CDR1 MNHEY, CDR2 SVGAGI. After removal of 6 bases from V and 6 bases from J, the junction contained 8 bases not matched to a gene.

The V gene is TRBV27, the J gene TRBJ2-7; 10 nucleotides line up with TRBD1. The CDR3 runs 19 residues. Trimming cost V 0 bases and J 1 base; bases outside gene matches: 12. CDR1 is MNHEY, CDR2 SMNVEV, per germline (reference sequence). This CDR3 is CASSLSRQGARRGSYEQYF. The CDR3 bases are TGTGCCAGCAGTTTATCGCGACAGGGGGCGCGGCGGGGTTCCTACGAGCAGTACTTC.

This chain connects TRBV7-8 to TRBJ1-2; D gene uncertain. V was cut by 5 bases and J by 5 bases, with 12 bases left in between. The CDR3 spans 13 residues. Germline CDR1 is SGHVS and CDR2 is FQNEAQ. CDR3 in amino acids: CASSDLGRYGYTF. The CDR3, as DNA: TGTGCCAGCAGCGACCTGGGGAGGTATGGCTACACCTTC.

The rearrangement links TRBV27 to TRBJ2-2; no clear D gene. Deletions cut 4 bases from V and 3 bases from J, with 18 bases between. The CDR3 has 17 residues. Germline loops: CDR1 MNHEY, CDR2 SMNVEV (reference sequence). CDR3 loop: CASSSPLNTWDTGELFF. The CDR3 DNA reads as TGTGCCAGCAGTTCCCCCTTGAACACCTGGGACACCGGGGAGCTGTTTTTT.

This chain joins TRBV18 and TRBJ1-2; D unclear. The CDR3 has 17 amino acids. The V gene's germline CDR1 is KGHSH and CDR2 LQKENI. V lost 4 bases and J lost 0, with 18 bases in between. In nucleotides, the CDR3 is TGTGCCAGCTCACTCCGAGGTGATACGCCGTCTAACTATGGCTACACCTTC. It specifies CASSLRGDTPSNYGYTF. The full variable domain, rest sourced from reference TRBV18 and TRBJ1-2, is NAGVMQNPRHLVRRRGQEARLRCSPMKGHSHVYWYRQLPEEGLKFMVYLQKENIIDESGMPKERFSAEFPKEGPSILRIQQVVRGDSAAYFCASSLRGDTPSNYGYTFGSGTRLTVV.

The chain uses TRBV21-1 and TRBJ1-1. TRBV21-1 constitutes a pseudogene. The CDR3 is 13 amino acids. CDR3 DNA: TGTGCCAGCAGCAACGGGCTGAACACTGAAGCTTTCTTT. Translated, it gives CASSNGLNTEAFF.

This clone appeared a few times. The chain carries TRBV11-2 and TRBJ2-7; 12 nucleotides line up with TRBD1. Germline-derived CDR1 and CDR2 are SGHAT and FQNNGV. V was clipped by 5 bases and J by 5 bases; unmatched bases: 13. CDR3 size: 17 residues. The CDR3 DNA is TGTGCCAGCAGCCCCCGTCCCGGGACAGGGGGCGGGCACGAGCAGTACTTC. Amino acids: CASSPRPGTGGGHEQYF.

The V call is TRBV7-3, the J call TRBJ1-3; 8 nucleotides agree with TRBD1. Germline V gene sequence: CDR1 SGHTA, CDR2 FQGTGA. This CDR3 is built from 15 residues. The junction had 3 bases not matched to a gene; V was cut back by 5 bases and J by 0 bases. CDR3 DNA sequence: TGTGCCAGCAGCACAGGGGGGCCCTCTGGAAACACCATATATTTT. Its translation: CASSTGGPSGNTIYF. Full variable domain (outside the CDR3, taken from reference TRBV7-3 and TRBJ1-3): GAGVSQTPSNKVTEKGKYVELRCDPISGHTALYWYRQSLGQGPEFLIYFQGTGAADDSGLPNDRFFAVRPEGSVSTLKIQRTERGDSAVYLCASSTGGPSGNTIYFGEGSWLTVV.

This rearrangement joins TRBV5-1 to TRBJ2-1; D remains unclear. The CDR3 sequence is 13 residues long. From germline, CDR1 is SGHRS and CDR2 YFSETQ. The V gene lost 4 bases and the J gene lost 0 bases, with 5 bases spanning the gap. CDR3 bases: TGCGCCAGCAGCCCTCCCTCCTACAATGAGCAGTTCTTC. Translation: CASSPPSYNEQFF.

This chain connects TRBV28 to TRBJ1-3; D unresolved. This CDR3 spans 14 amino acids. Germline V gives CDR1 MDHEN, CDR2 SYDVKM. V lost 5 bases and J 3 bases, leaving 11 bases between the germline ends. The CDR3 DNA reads TGTGCCAGCAGTCCGCCTCTCAGTGGAAACACCATATATTTT. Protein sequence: CASSPPLSGNTIYF.

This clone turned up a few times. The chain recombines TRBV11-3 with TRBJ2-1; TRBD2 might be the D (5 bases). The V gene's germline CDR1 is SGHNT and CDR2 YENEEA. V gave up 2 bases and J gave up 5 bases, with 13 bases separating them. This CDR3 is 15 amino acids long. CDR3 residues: CASSLYPGINNEQFF. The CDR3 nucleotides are TGTGCCAGCAGCTTATACCCGGGGATTAACAATGAGCAGTTCTTC.

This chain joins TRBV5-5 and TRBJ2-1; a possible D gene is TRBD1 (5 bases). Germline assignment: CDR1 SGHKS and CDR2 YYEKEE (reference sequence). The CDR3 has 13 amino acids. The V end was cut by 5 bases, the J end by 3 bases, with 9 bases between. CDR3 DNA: TGTGCCAGCAGACTTGACAGCTACAATGAGCAGTTCTTC. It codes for CASRLDSYNEQFF.

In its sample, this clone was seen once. The CDR3 bases are TGCGCCAGCAGCTTGGTAGGCGGGGGTAGCACAGATACGCAGTATTTT. This codes for CASSLVGGGSTDTQYF. The chain links TRBV5-1 to TRBJ2-3; 7 bases align to TRBD2. Germline V gene lookup returns CDR1 SGHRS and CDR2 YFSETQ. The CDR3 runs to 16 residues. J lost 0 bases, V lost 0 bases, and 4 bases had no gene match.

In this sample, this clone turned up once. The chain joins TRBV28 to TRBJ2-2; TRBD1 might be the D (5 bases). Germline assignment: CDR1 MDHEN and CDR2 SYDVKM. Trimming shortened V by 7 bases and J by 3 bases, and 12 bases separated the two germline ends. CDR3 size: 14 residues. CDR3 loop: CASIEGADTGELFF. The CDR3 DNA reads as TGTGCCAGCATAGAAGGGGCGGACACCGGGGAGCTGTTTTTT.